This TCR beta chain was identified during a study of regulatory T cells in long-lasting Graves disease. TCR beta libraries were built with iRepertoire HTBI primers and Arm-PCR of CDR3 regions. TCRdb redid the calling of the multiplex PCR reads with MiXCR, one entry per CDR3 protein. The table records about 430,000 distinct CDR3 sequences, 20% to 25% of them present only once. The germline V gene has CDR1 MDHEN and CDR2 SYDVKM. The CDR3 has 15 amino acids. V dropped 4 bases and J dropped 1 base, with 13 bases sitting between them. Time point: persistent/refractory GD, antithyroid drugs over 5 years with positive TRAb. PBMC RNA served as the TCR library source.

The sequence was collected from a female donor with Graves disease. The genes are TRBV28 and TRBJ1-2; possible D gene TRBD1, 5 bases. This material consisted of peripheral blood mononuclear cells (PBMCs), taken when the disease was refractory, from a patient treated with antithyroid drugs. CDR3 coding DNA: TGTGCCAGCAGTTCCACAGGTCTTTATAACTATGGCTACACCTTC. Protein: CASSSTGLYNYGYTF.